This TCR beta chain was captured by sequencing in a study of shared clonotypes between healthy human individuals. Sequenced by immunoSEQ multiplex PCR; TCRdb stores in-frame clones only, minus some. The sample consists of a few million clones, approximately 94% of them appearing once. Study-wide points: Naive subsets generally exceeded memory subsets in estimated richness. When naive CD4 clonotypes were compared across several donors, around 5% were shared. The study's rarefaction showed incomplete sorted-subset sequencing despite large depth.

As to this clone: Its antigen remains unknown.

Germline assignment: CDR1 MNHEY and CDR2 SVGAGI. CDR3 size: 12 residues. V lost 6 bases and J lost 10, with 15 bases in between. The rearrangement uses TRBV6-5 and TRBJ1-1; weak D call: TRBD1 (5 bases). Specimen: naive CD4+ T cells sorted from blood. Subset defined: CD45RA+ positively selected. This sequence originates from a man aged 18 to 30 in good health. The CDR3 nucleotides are TGTGCCAGCAGGGACGGACCAAGGGGAGCTTTCTTT. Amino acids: CASRDGPRGAFF.